Listed below are T cell receptor beta chains from one sample, sequenced in a study of cytomegalovirus exposure and HLA in healthy donors. The table came from immunoSEQ multiplex PCR; TCRdb's copy has only in-frame clones and leaves some out. The sample has about 190,000 clones. The sequenced sample was PBMCs. The receptors were gathered from a woman in her thirties in good health and CMV-seropositive. The CDR3 runs from the conserved cysteine through the conserved F or W. A D gene is named only where the DNA matches it firmly.

D: .
V: TRBV28
J: TRBJ1-1
CDR3: CASSIGQMNTEAFF

D: .
V: TRBV5-1
J: TRBJ1-2
CDR3: CASSPMQGNYGYTF

D: TRBD1
V: TRBV27
J: TRBJ2-7
CDR3: CASSRTGDWYEQYF

D: TRBD1
V: TRBV4-2
J: TRBJ1-4
CDR3: CASSADRGTKLFF

D: TRBD2
V: TRBV9
J: TRBJ2-5
CDR3: CASSVAPPRAGGPPLSQETQYF

D: TRBD1
V: TRBV5-1
J: TRBJ2-7
CDR3: CASSLVRQGIHEQYF

D: TRBD1
V: TRBV10-3
J: TRBJ2-7
CDR3: CAISDPLGTDYEQYF

D: TRBD2
V: TRBV29-1
J: TRBJ2-3
CDR3: CSVEDFLAGGKLSTDTQYF

D: .
V: TRBV4-1
J: TRBJ2-7
CDR3: CASSQPPQRLVGGEQYF

D: TRBD1
V: TRBV18
J: TRBJ2-7
CDR3: CASQGEMSEQYF

D: TRBD1
V: TRBV5-1
J: TRBJ2-7
CDR3: CASSLGTGAFKQYF

D: .
V: TRBV27
J: TRBJ1-1
CDR3: CASSFSGGRTEAFF

D: TRBD2
V: TRBV5-4
J: TRBJ2-1
CDR3: CASSLDGTSGSGYYNEQFF

D: TRBD1
V: TRBV27
J: TRBJ1-5
CDR3: CASSSRGTGGRQPQHF

D: .
V: TRBV27
J: TRBJ1-4
CDR3: CASSWGGNEKLFF